These T cell receptor beta chains were read from a single sample in a study of shared T cell receptors in the human thymus. Data came from immunoSEQ multiplex PCR; TCRdb stores just in-frame clones and leaves some out. The sample shows roughly 500,000 clones, about four fifths of them seen only once. These data are also associated with another study on human thymus T cells.

Material for sequencing was thymocytes. Source of these receptors: a boy in the first two years of life with a congenital heart defect. Each CDR3 is given with its conserved first and last residue. Fields, in order: D gene, J gene, V gene, clone size, CDR3 protein, CDR3 DNA. D genes are given only for firm matches. A row's size may be missing; if present it is once, few, many or a size class.

d_call: -; j_call: TRBJ2-1; v_call: TRBV29-1; clone_size: -; cdr3_aa: CSVDRRAEQLF; cdr3_nt: TGCAGCGTTGACCGGCGGGCAGAGCAGCTCTTC
d_call: TRBD2; j_call: TRBJ2-2; v_call: TRBV11-3; clone_size: -; cdr3_aa: CASSPGLAGHTGELFF; cdr3_nt: TGTGCCAGCAGTCCGGGACTAGCGGGGCACACCGGGGAGCTGTTTTTT
d_call: TRBD2; j_call: TRBJ2-1; v_call: TRBV20-1; clone_size: -; cdr3_aa: CSARGMAGVF; cdr3_nt: TGCAGTGCTAGAGGGATGGCGGGGGTCTTC
d_call: -; j_call: TRBJ2-1; v_call: TRBV15; clone_size: -; cdr3_aa: CATSRGRASRGYNEQFF; cdr3_nt: TGTGCCACCAGCCGAGGCCGGGCCTCCAGGGGCTACAATGAGCAGTTCTTC
d_call: -; j_call: TRBJ2-1; v_call: TRBV7-3; clone_size: few; cdr3_aa: CASSTSRTPYNEQFF; cdr3_nt: TGTGCCAGCAGCACCTCTAGGACTCCTTACAATGAGCAGTTCTTC
d_call: -; j_call: TRBJ1-2; v_call: TRBV4-3; clone_size: -; cdr3_aa: CASSQELRTDYGYTF; cdr3_nt: TGCGCCAGCAGCCAAGAGCTACGGACAGATTATGGCTACACCTTC
d_call: -; j_call: TRBJ1-4; v_call: TRBV6-1; clone_size: -; cdr3_aa: CASSEAGPAGKLFF; cdr3_nt: TGTGCCAGCAGTGAAGCCGGGCCTGCGGGAAAACTGTTTTTT
d_call: -; j_call: TRBJ1-1; v_call: TRBV7-9; clone_size: -; cdr3_aa: CASSFSRNTEAFF; cdr3_nt: TGTGCCAGCAGCTTCTCTCGGAACACTGAAGCTTTCTTT
d_call: TRBD2; j_call: TRBJ2-1; v_call: TRBV29-1; clone_size: -; cdr3_aa: CSVEPSGTQSSYNEQFF; cdr3_nt: TGCAGCGTTGAACCTAGCGGGACCCAGAGCTCCTACAATGAGCAGTTCTTC
d_call: TRBD1; j_call: TRBJ2-7; v_call: TRBV5-6; clone_size: -; cdr3_aa: CASSLGQGAYEQYF; cdr3_nt: TGTGCCAGCAGCTTGGGGCAGGGGGCCTACGAGCAGTACTTC
d_call: -; j_call: TRBJ2-1; v_call: TRBV20-1; clone_size: -; cdr3_aa: CSASIYNEQFF; cdr3_nt: TGCAGTGCTAGTATCTACAATGAGCAGTTCTTC